Presented here are 27 T cell receptor beta chains from one specimen sequenced in a study of T cell responses to AZD1222 COVID-19 vaccine. Sequenced by immunoSEQ multiplex PCR; TCRdb stores in-frame clones only, minus some. This table holds roughly 110,000 clones, about four fifths found once. The sequencing used peripheral blood, collected on day 0 of AZD1222 vaccination. These receptor sequences come from an adult in good health.

The V call is TRBV7-2, the J call TRBJ2-5; 9 nucleotides line up with TRBD2. The V and J ends lost 2 bases and 9 bases, in that order; junction bases with no gene match: 7. Germline V gene lookup returns CDR1 SGHTA and CDR2 FQGNSA. The CDR3 sequence is 14 residues long. The CDR3 loop reads CASSLSGTSWAQYF. CDR3 coding DNA: TGTGCCAGCAGCTTATCCGGGACTAGCTGGGCCCAGTACTTC.

V usage is TRBV7-9 and J usage is TRBJ2-2, with D unclear. Germline CDR1 SEHNR, CDR2 FQNEAQ (reference sequence). CDR3 size: 12 residues. Trimming pared 5 bases from V and 6 bases from J, leaving 7 bases between. CDR3 DNA sequence: TGTGCCAGCAGCCCAATAGCCGGGGAGCTGTTTTTT. Its protein is CASSPIAGELFF.

J is TRBJ1-6 and V is TRBV29-1; D gene ambiguous. The V gene's germline CDR1 is SQVTM and CDR2 ANQGSEA. The CDR3 has 15 amino acids. V was cut by 4 bases and J by 5 bases, with 15 bases left in between. The CDR3 nucleotides read TGCAGCGTTGTACTGGGTGGGGTAGATAATTCACCCCTCCACTTT. This translates into CSVVLGGVDNSPLHF.

Comments on this clone: Distinct nucleotide sequences in the sample also encode this CDR3. The rearrangement joins TRBV18 to TRBJ1-4; D is undetermined. The CDR3 loop spans 12 amino acids. V was pared by 3 bases and J by 8 bases, with 7 bases between. Germline V lookup: CDR1 KGHSH, CDR2 LQKENI. The DNA for the CDR3 is TGTGCCAGCTCACCGGGTGGCGAAAAACTGTTTTTT. This sequence encodes CASSPGGEKLFF.

The chain uses TRBV10-3 and TRBJ2-5, with D possibly matching TRBD2 (6 bases). Germline-derived CDR1 and CDR2 are ENHRY and SYGVKD. V was shortened by 8 bases and J by 7 bases, with 17 bases between the two germline ends. The CDR3 is made up of 13 amino acids. The CDR3 nucleotides are TGTGCCATCTCCCCGGGGGTCGGGGGGACCCAGTACTTC. Encoded protein: CAISPGVGGTQYF.

The J gene is TRBJ2-2, the V gene TRBV6-4; the D gene is possibly TRBD2 (6 bases). The germline V gene encodes CDR1 MRHNA and CDR2 SNTAGT. Trimming shortened V by 10 bases and J by 9 bases, and 18 bases separated the two germline ends. This CDR3 has 13 residues. CDR3 region: CATSDRGIRELFF. The CDR3 nucleotides read TGTGCCACATCCGATCGGGGGATTCGGGAGCTGTTTTTT.

The table lists this clone with a count of one. The gene calls are TRBV28 and TRBJ1-1; no reliable D call. Trimming shortened V by 7 bases and J by 1 base, and 10 bases separated the two germline ends. The CDR3 length is 13 residues. Germline-derived CDR1 and CDR2 are MDHEN and SYDVKM. CDR3 nucleotide sequence: TGTGCCAGCACCTGGCTTCGGAACACTGAAGCTTTCTTT. It encodes CASTWLRNTEAFF.

This sequence joins TRBV28 and TRBJ2-7; unclear D gene. Germline CDR1 and CDR2: MDHEN and SYDVKM. V was trimmed by 3 bases and J by 5 bases, leaving 5 bases between them. CDR3 size: 11 residues. This CDR3 reads CASSFVNEQYF. The CDR3 DNA reads as TGTGCCAGCAGTTTCGTGAACGAGCAGTACTTC.

This clone was observed a single time. This chain uses TRBV6-5 with TRBJ2-2; the D gene could be TRBD1 or TRBD2 (6 bases each). The V gene's germline CDR1 is MNHEY and CDR2 SVGAGI. V lost 0 bases to trimming and J lost 4 bases, with 12 bases between them. The CDR3 is 16 residues long. The CDR3 is CASSYSLGGRTGELFF. CDR3 nucleotide sequence: TGTGCCAGCAGTTACTCCCTAGGGGGGCGCACCGGGGAGCTGTTTTTT.

V is TRBV9 and J is TRBJ2-2, with 9 bases identical to TRBD2. The CDR3 is made up of 18 amino acids. Germline CDR1 SGDLS, CDR2 YYNGEE. Trimming removed 0 bases from V and 5 bases from J; junction bases left unmatched: 11. The CDR3 loop reads CASSVEVRGSGRTGELFF. The CDR3, as DNA: TGTGCCAGCAGCGTAGAAGTCCGAGGTAGCGGGAGAACCGGGGAGCTGTTTTTT. Together with reference TRBV9 and TRBJ2-2, the CDR3 gives the full variable domain: DSGVTQTPKHLITATGQRVTLRCSPRSGDLSVYWYQQSLDQGLQFLIQYYNGEERAKGNILERFSAQQFPDLHSELNLSSLELGDSALYFCASSVEVRGSGRTGELFFGEGSRLTVL.

CDR3 bases: TGTGCCAGCAGCTTGGGGGGTTACGGAAACTATGGCTACACCTTC. Amino acid sequence: CASSLGGYGNYGYTF. This sequence joins TRBV27 and TRBJ1-2; D might be TRBD1 (5 bases). Deletions cut 6 bases from V and 2 bases from J, with 16 bases between. Germline V lookup: CDR1 MNHEY, CDR2 SMNVEV (reference sequence). The CDR3 consists of 15 residues.

V usage is TRBV28 and J usage is TRBJ2-7, with D tentatively TRBD1 or TRBD2 (5 bases each). The germline CDR1 and CDR2 sequences are MDHEN and SYDVKM. This CDR3 comprises 16 residues. V was shortened by 10 bases and J by 7 bases, with 29 bases between the two germline ends. The CDR3 sequence: CATLPPMGPRKGEQYF. CDR3 in DNA: TGTGCCACCCTTCCCCCGATGGGACCGCGCAAAGGGGAGCAGTACTTC.

V and J are TRBV6-2 or TRBV6-3 and TRBJ1-5; 9 bases match TRBD1. Trimming cost V 3 bases and J 2 bases; bases outside gene matches: 8. The CDR3 loop spans 17 amino acids. CDR1 is MNHEY and CDR2 is SVGEGT in the germline V gene. CDR3 residues: CASSYLVDRGGNQPQHF. CDR3 sequence (DNA): TGTGCCAGCAGTTATCTAGTGGACAGGGGAGGCAATCAGCCCCAGCATTTT.

In this sample, this clone turned up a few times. This chain links TRBV7-2 with TRBJ1-5; TRBD1 matches 7 bases. This CDR3 is 15 amino acids long. V lost 5 bases, J lost 4 bases, and 8 bases stayed unmatched. Germline CDR1 is SGHTA and CDR2 is FQGNSA. CDR3 coding DNA: TGTGCCAGCAGCCCTACAGGGGAACCAAATCAGCCCCAGCATTTT. Protein product: CASSPTGEPNQPQHF.

This chain connects TRBV6-6 to TRBJ2-2; TRBD1 might be the D (5 bases). V lost 6 bases, J lost 6 bases, and 11 bases lay in between. Germline-derived CDR1 and CDR2 are MNHNY and SVGAGI (reference sequence). This CDR3 is built from 13 residues. CDR3 region: CASSIQGSGELFF. The CDR3, as DNA: TGTGCCAGCAGCATTCAGGGCTCCGGGGAGCTGTTTTTT.

The rearrangement uses TRBV18 and TRBJ2-1; D unclear. Trimming left V 1 base short and J 3 bases short, with 10 bases between. The CDR3 length is 15 residues. CDR1 KGHSH and CDR2 LQKENI come from the germline V gene. The CDR3 reads CASSPRSENYNEQFF. The CDR3 DNA follows: TGTGCCAGCTCACCACGGTCCGAAAACTACAATGAGCAGTTCTTC.

This rearrangement joins TRBV5-1 to TRBJ1-3; D possibly corresponds to TRBD1 (5 bases). CDR1 is SGHRS, CDR2 YFSETQ, per germline. The germline V and J ends were trimmed by 5 bases and 4 bases, with 10 bases remaining between them. This CDR3 spans 13 amino acids. Written as DNA, the CDR3 is TGCGCCAGCAGGATGGGGCAGGGAAACACCATATATTTT. Residues: CASRMGQGNTIYF. Using reference TRBV5-1 and TRBJ1-3 for the parts outside the CDR3, the full variable domain is KAGVTQTPRYLIKTRGQQVTLSCSPISGHRSVSWYQQTPGQGLQFLFEYFSETQRNKGNFPGRFSGRQFSNSRSEMNVSTLELGDSALYLCASRMGQGNTIYFGEGSWLTVV.

This sequence joins TRBV4-2 and TRBJ2-1, with 15 positions matching TRBD2. The CDR3 consists of 17 residues. The germline V gene encodes CDR1 LGHNA and CDR2 YNFKEQ. Unmatched junction bases numbered 6, after V lost 0 bases and J lost 9 bases. DNA of the CDR3: TGTGCCAGCAGCCAAGAACGGACTAGCGGGGGGGATAGTGAGCAGTTCTTC. It translates to CASSQERTSGGDSEQFF.

The table lists this clone with a few counts. The gene calls are TRBV4-1 and TRBJ1-1; TRBD1 is a possible D gene (5 bases). This CDR3 region has 13 residues. V lost 1 base to trimming and J lost 6 bases, with 9 bases between them. Germline CDR1 is MGHRA and CDR2 is YSYEKL. The CDR3 DNA follows: TGCGCCAGCAGCCAAGCGCAGGGCCCTGAAGCTTTCTTT. Translation gives CASSQAQGPEAFF.

This clone occurred once. CDR3 coding DNA: TGTGCCAGCAGCCGGGACAGGGGGGAGACCCAGTACTTC. It encodes CASSRDRGETQYF. The chain has TRBV11-3 and TRBJ2-5; TRBD1 matches 11 bases. Germline V lookup: CDR1 SGHNT, CDR2 YENEEA. V lost 5 bases, J lost 5 bases, and 1 base stayed unmatched. The CDR3 consists of 13 residues.

This clone was recorded a few times. The chain has TRBV5-8 and TRBJ2-5; perhaps D is TRBD1 or TRBD2 (5 bases each). V lost 0 bases and J lost 1, with 13 bases in between. Germline V gene lookup returns CDR1 SGHTS and CDR2 YDEGEE. The CDR3 is made up of 16 amino acids. The DNA for the CDR3 is TGTGCCAGCAGCTTGGACTTTTATGGGGGCCAAGAGACCCAGTACTTC. Translation: CASSLDFYGGQETQYF.

This clone has just a few counts. The gene calls are TRBV7-9 and TRBJ2-7; the D gene could be TRBD1 or TRBD2 (6 bases each). The V end was cut by 4 bases, the J end by 2 bases, with 12 bases between. Germline V gene lookup returns CDR1 SEHNR and CDR2 FQNEAQ (reference sequence). This CDR3 comprises 14 residues. As DNA, the CDR3 is TGTGCCAGCAGCTCCTTGGGGGGCCCCTACGAGCAGTACTTC. Translating gives CASSSLGGPYEQYF.

The genes are TRBV5-1 and TRBJ2-3; TRBD2 might be the D (6 bases). This CDR3 region has 15 residues. Germline assignment: CDR1 SGHRS and CDR2 YFSETQ. Trimming left V 0 bases short and J 6 bases short, with 14 bases between. CDR3 residues: CASSLVSAEGDTQYF. CDR3 nucleotide sequence: TGCGCCAGCAGCTTGGTGTCAGCGGAGGGGGATACGCAGTATTTT.

This clone was counted once. V and J are TRBV18 and TRBJ2-7; TRBD1 aligns across 9 bases. Germline V gene sequence: CDR1 KGHSH, CDR2 LQKENI. The CDR3 extends over 15 amino acids. The trim removed 3 bases at V and 3 bases at J, leaving 6 bases unmatched. The CDR3 sequence is CASSPDRGTGYEQYF. CDR3 coding DNA: TGTGCCAGCTCACCGGACAGGGGTACCGGCTACGAGCAGTACTTC. The full variable domain, its missing parts supplied by reference TRBV18 and TRBJ2-7, is NAGVMQNPRHLVRRRGQEARLRCSPMKGHSHVYWYRQLPEEGLKFMVYLQKENIIDESGMPKERFSAEFPKEGPSILRIQQVVRGDSAAYFCASSPDRGTGYEQYFGPGTRLTVT.

The chain links TRBV6-5 to TRBJ1-2; D is uncertain. The CDR3 has 15 amino acids. Trimming took 7 bases from V and 2 from J, leaving 17 bases between them. Per germline, CDR1 MNHEY and CDR2 SVGAGI. In nucleotides, the CDR3 is TGTGCCAGCACCCTGAATGTAGGCCCCAACTATGGCTACACCTTC. Its translation: CASTLNVGPNYGYTF.

V and J are TRBV9 and TRBJ2-1; 11 bases align to TRBD2. J gave up 0 bases and V 3 bases, and 8 bases lay outside the gene matches. This CDR3 is 18 amino acids long. CDR1 is SGDLS, CDR2 YYNGEE, per germline. DNA for the CDR3: TGTGCCAGCAGCGGAACTAGCGGGGGTCTCAGCTCCTACAATGAGCAGTTCTTC. Its translation is CASSGTSGGLSSYNEQFF.

The V gene is TRBV28, the J gene TRBJ2-2; either TRBD1 or TRBD2 may fit D (5 bases each). Between the trimmed V and J ends, which lost 3 bases and 1 base, there was a span of 12 bases. The CDR3 covers 16 residues. CDR1 is MDHEN, CDR2 SYDVKM, per germline. CDR3 bases: TGTGCCAGCAGTTTCCACCGGGACGGGAACACCGGGGAGCTGTTTTTT. This sequence encodes CASSFHRDGNTGELFF.